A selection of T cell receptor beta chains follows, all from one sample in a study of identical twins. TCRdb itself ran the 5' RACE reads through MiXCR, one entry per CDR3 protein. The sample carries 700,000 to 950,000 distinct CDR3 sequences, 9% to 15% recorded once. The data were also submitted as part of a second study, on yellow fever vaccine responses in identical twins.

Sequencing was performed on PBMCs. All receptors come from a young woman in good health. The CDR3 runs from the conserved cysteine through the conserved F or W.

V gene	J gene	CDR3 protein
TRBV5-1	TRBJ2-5	CASSTGLASRQETQYF
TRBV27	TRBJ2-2	CASRPSGSNTGELFF
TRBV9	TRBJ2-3	CASSVLPGGPGDTQYF
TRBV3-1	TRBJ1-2	CASSQEVGTGPYYGYTF
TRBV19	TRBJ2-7	CASSIGGTYEQYF
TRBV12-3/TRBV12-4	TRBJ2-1	CASSFSGGGYNEQFF
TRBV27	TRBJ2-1	CASSLIAGSSYNEQFF
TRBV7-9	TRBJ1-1	CASSGAGTGGTEAFF
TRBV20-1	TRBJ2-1	CSARGQGNFGQQFF
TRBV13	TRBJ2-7	CASSPQGAFEQYF
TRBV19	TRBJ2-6	CASSSLGSGANVLTF
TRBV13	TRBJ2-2	CAFSPHQTSGSHNTGELFF
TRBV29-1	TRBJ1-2	CSVTSEGTNYGYTF
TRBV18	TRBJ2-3	CASSPSPGTYTDTQYF
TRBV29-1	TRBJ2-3	CSVDFRALHGTDTQYF
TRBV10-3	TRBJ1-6	CAIGPGGDSPLHF
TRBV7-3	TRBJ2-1	CASSPTASGNNEQFF
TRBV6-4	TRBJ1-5	CASPFMEDRNQPQHF
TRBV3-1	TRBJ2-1	CASSPDRVRNEQFF
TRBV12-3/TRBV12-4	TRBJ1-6	CASSLARGQNSPLHF
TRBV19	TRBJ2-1	CASSIFPSGSLNEQFF
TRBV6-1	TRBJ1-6	CASSKKTGGGSNSPLHF
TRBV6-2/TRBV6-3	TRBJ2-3	CASSGRITDTQYF
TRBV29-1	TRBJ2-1	CSVDVGITSYNEQFF